The 10 T cell receptor beta chains reported below all come from one sample, sequenced in a study of beta chain features in type 1 diabetes. Study results and limitations: Researchers report that Type 1 diabetes patients had moderately but significantly shorter TCRB CDR3s across all four CD4+ subsets.

The entirety of the isolated RNA underwent reverse transcription, so expressed TCRB transcripts were sequenced. The assay was immunoSEQ multiplex PCR, and TCRdb's table has in-frame clones only and misses some. The profile shows hundreds of thousands of clones, over 11% of them singletons. Antigens for these TCRs are unknown. The specimen sequenced was naive CD4+ T cells from blood. The source is a man between 18 and 35 years old with type 1 diabetes.

The rearrangement joins TRBV29-1 to TRBJ1-1, with a weak D call TRBD1 (5 bases). CDR3 length: 14 amino acids. V was clipped by 4 bases and J by 0 bases, with 12 bases between them. Looked up from germline, CDR1 is SQVTM and CDR2 is ANQGSEA. The CDR3 DNA sequence: TGCAGCGTTGTAGCGGGACTCTTGAACACTGAAGCTTTCTTT. Translating gives CSVVAGLLNTEAFF. The variable domain in full, with the rest retrieved from reference TRBV29-1 and TRBJ1-1, is SAVISQKPSRDICQRGTSLTIQCQVDSQVTMMFWYRQQPGQSLTLIATANQGSEATYESGFVIDKFPISRPNLTFSTLTVSNMSPEDSSIYLCSVVAGLLNTEAFFGQGTRLTVV.

This clone was seen only a few times. The sample carries other DNA sequences with the same CDR3. The chain links TRBV7-2 to TRBJ2-7; D is unclear. The ends were cut back, 5 bases at V and 2 bases at J, with 10 bases in the middle. Germline loops: CDR1 SGHTA, CDR2 FQGNSA. The CDR3 loop spans 13 amino acids. CDR3 protein: CASSPGPTYEQYF. The CDR3 DNA is TGTGCCAGCAGCCCCGGACCGACCTACGAGCAGTACTTC. The full variable domain, with the rest looked up from reference TRBV7-2 and TRBJ2-7, is GAGVSQSPSNKVTEKGKDVELRCDPISGHTALYWYRQSLGQGLEFLIYFQGNSAPDKSGLPSDRFSAERTGGSVSTLTIQRTQQEDSAVYLCASSPGPTYEQYFGPGTRLTVT.

This clone was counted only a few times. This sequence joins TRBV7-2 and TRBJ1-5; possibly TRBD1 for D (5 bases). In germline, CDR1 is SGHTA, CDR2 FQGNSA. The V gene lost 5 bases and the J gene lost 3 bases, with 11 bases spanning the gap. The CDR3 is 14 residues long. The CDR3 DNA follows: TGTGCCAGCAGCCGGGACGGTTACAATCAGCCCCAGCATTTT. This sequence encodes CASSRDGYNQPQHF.

The gene calls are TRBV7-9 and TRBJ1-2, with 7 bases fitting TRBD1. There are 13 residues in the CDR3. Germline V gene lookup returns CDR1 SEHNR and CDR2 FQNEAQ (reference sequence). V lost 5 bases, J lost 7 bases, and 7 bases stayed unmatched. This CDR3 reads CASSPDREGGYTF. CDR3 nucleotide sequence: TGTGCCAGCAGCCCCGACAGGGAGGGTGGCTACACCTTC.

The rearrangement links TRBV30 to TRBJ2-3; 9 nucleotides line up with TRBD2. V lost 3 bases, J lost 6 bases, and 7 bases stayed unmatched. The CDR3 is 14 amino acids. The germline V gene has CDR1 GTSNPN and CDR2 SVGIG (reference sequence). The CDR3 reads CAWRRREGGDTQYF. CDR3 DNA sequence: TGTGCCTGGAGGCGGCGGGAGGGAGGGGATACGCAGTATTTT.

V is TRBV30 and J is TRBJ2-5; D is uncertain. Germline V gene data show CDR1 as GTSNPN and CDR2 as SVGIG (reference sequence). Trimming removed 2 bases at V and 1 base at J, with 8 bases between. The CDR3 has 13 amino acids. The CDR3 here is CAWSSMGQETQYF. For the CDR3, the DNA is TGTGCCTGGAGTTCTATGGGCCAAGAGACCCAGTACTTC.

The chain recombines TRBV2 with TRBJ2-1; D not certain. V was pared by 5 bases and J by 4 bases, with 3 bases between. This CDR3 region has 11 residues. The germline gives CDR1 SNHLY, CDR2 FYNNEI. CDR3 loop: CASSNYNEQFF. As DNA, the CDR3 is TGTGCCAGCAGTAATTACAATGAGCAGTTCTTC.

The chain recombines TRBV30 with TRBJ2-3; tentative D call: TRBD2 (5 bases). Germline CDR1 is GTSNPN and CDR2 is SVGIG (reference sequence). The V gene lost 5 bases and the J gene lost 6 bases, with 12 bases spanning the gap. The CDR3 totals 12 residues. CDR3 region: CAWVSAGDTQYF. The CDR3, as DNA: TGTGCCTGGGTTAGCGCTGGGGATACGCAGTATTTT. The full variable domain, with the rest looked up from reference TRBV30 and TRBJ2-3, is SQTIHQWPATLVQPVGSPLSLECTVEGTSNPNLYWYRQAAGRGLQLLFYSVGIGQISSEVPQNLSASRPQDRQFILSSKKLLLSDSGFYLCAWVSAGDTQYFGPGTRLTVL.

This chain uses TRBV5-1 with TRBJ2-7, with D uncertain. Germline V lookup: CDR1 SGHRS, CDR2 YFSETQ. Trimming removed 0 bases at V and 6 bases at J, with 7 bases between. The CDR3 loop spans 12 amino acids. CDR3 amino acids: CASSLAWGEQYF. Written as DNA, the CDR3 is TGCGCCAGCAGCTTGGCCTGGGGCGAGCAGTACTTC.

The chain carries TRBV29-1 and TRBJ2-1, with 7 bases that match TRBD2. The V gene end was trimmed by 3 bases and the J gene end by 0 bases; junction bases not matched to a gene: 5. CDR3 length: 15 residues. The germline V gene has CDR1 SQVTM and CDR2 ANQGSEA. CDR3 DNA: TGCAGCGTTGACGCTAGCGGCTACTCCTACAATGAGCAGTTCTTC. As protein: CSVDASGYSYNEQFF.